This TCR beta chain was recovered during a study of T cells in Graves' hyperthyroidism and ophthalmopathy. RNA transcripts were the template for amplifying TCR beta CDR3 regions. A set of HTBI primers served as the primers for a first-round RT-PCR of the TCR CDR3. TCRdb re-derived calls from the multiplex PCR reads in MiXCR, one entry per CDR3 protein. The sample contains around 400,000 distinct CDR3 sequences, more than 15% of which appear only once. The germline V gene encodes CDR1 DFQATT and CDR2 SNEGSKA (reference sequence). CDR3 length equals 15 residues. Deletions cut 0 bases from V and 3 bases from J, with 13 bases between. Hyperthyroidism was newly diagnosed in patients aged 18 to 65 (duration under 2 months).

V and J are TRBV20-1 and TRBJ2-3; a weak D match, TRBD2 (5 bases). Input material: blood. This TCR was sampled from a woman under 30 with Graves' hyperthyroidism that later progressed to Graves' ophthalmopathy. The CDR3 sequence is CSARDRVIATDTQYF. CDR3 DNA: TGCAGTGCTAGAGATCGAGTAATAGCGACAGATACGCAGTATTTT.